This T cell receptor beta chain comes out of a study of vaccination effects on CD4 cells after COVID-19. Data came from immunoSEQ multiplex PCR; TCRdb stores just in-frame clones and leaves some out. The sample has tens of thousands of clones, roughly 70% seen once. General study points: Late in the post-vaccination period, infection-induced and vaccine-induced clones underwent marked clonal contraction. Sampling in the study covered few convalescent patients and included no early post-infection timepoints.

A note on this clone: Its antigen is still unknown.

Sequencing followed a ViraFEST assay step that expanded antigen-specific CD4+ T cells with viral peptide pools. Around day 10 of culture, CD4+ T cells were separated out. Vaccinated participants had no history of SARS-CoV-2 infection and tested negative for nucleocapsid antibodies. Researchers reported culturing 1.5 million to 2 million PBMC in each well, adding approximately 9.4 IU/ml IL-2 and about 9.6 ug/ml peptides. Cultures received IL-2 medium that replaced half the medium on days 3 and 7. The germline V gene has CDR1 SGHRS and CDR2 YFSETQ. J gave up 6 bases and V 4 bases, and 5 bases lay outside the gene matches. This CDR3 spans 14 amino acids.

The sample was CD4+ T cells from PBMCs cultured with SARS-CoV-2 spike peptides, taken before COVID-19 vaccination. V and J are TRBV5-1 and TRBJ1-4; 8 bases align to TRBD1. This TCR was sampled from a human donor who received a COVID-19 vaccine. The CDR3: CASSPGTGYEKLFF. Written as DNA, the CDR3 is TGCGCCAGCAGCCCCGGGACAGGCTATGAAAAACTGTTTTTT.